The source of this T cell receptor beta chain is a study of shared clonotypes between healthy human individuals. Study-wide results and caveats: What limited the represented genetic and exposure-history diversity was the small number of donors.

Division of CD4+ cells produced a CD45RA+ naive subset and a CD45RA-negative memory subset. Note on this clone: Its antigen is not known. In the same sample, other DNA sequences code for this CDR3.

Germline loops: CDR1 SGDLS, CDR2 YYNGEE. The V and J ends lost 0 bases and 4 bases respectively, with 3 bases between them. The CDR3 is 12 residues long. Using about 190 ng DNA, 25,000 to 35,000 T cell genomes, the sorted-subset replicate PCRs were run. TCRdb keeps only in-frame clones here, not all; method: immunoSEQ multiplex PCR. The table includes around 1.1 million clones, roughly 74% detected once. The TCR sequence derives from a man aged 18 to 30 in good health. Some clones in this sample may be carry-over from other donors' samples. The sample taken for sequencing was memory CD4+ T cells from PBMCs. Subset indicated: CD45RA-negative fraction. The chain uses TRBV9 and TRBJ2-3; D gene unclear. Here the CDR3 reads CASSVVADTQYF. The CDR3 bases are TGTGCCAGCAGCGTAGTGGCAGATACGCAGTATTTT.